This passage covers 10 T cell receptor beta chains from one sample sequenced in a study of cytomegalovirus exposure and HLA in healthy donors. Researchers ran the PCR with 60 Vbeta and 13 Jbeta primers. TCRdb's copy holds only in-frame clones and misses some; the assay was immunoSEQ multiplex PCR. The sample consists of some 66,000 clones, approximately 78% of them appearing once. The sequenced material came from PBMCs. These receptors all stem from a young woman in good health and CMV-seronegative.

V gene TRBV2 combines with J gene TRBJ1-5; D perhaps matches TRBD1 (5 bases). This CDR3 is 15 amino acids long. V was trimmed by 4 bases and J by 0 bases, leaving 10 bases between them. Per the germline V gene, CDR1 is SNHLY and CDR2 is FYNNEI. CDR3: CASSGGGFSNQPQHF. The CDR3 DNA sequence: TGTGCCAGCAGTGGGGGGGGGTTTAGCAATCAGCCCCAGCATTTT.

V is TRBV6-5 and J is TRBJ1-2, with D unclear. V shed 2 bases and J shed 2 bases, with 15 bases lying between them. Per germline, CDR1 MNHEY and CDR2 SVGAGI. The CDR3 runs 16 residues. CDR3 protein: CASSYGKGGPNYGYTF. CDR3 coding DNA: TGTGCCAGCAGTTACGGGAAGGGAGGACCGAACTATGGCTACACCTTC.

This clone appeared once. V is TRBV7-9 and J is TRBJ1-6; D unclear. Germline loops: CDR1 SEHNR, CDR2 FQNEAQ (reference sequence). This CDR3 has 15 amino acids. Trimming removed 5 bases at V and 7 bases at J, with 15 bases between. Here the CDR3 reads CASSGGVGENSPLHF. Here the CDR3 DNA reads TGTGCCAGCAGCGGAGGTGTAGGAGAAAATTCACCCCTCCACTTT.

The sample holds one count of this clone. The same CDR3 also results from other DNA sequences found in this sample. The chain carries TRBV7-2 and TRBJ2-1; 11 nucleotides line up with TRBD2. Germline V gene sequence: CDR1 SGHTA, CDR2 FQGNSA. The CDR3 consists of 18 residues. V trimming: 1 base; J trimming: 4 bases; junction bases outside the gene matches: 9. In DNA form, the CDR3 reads TGTGCCAGCAGCTTAGGTCCTAGCGGGGGGCCGGGTTACAATGAGCAGTTCTTC. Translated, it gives CASSLGPSGGPGYNEQFF.

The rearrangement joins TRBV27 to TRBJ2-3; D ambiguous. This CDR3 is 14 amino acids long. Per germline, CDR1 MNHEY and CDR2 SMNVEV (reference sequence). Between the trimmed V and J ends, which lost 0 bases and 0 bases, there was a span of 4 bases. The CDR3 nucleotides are TGTGCCAGCAGTTTATCCAGGAGCACAGATACGCAGTATTTT. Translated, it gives CASSLSRSTDTQYF.

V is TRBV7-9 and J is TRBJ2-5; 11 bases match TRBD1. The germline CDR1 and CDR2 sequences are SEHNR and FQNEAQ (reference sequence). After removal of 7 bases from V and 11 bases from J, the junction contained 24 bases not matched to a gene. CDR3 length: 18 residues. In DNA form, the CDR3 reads TGTGCCAGCATCCCGATCACGGTTGGACAGGGGGCTATCGGTGAGCAGTACTTC. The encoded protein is CASIPITVGQGAIGEQYF.

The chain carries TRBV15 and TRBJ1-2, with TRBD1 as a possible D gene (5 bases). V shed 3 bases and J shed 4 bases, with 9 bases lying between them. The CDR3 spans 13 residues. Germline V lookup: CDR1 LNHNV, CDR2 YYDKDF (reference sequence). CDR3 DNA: TGTGCCACCAGCAGTCTGACAGTCTATGGCTACACCTTC. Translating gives CATSSLTVYGYTF.

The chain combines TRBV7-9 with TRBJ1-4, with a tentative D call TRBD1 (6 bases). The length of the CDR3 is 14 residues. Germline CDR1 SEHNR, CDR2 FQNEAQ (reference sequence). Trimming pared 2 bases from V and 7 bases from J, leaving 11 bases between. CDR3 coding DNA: TGTGCCAGCAGCTTATTACAGGGCTTTGAAAAACTGTTTTTT. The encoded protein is CASSLLQGFEKLFF. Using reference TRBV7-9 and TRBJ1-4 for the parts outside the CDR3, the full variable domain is DTGVSQNPRHKITKRGQNVTFRCDPISEHNRLYWYRQTLGQGPEFLTYFQNEAQLEKSRLLSDRFSAERPKGSFSTLEIQRTEQGDSAMYLCASSLLQGFEKLFFGSGTQLSVL.

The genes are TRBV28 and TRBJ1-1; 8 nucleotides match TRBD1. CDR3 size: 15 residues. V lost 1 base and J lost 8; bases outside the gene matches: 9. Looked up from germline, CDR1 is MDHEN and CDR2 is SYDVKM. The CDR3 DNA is TGTGCCAGCAGTTTATTGATAGGGACAGGTTGGGAAGCTTTCTTT. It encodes CASSLLIGTGWEAFF.

The CDR3 DNA follows: TGCAGCGTTGAGGTGTCTAGGAATGAGCAGTTCTTC. Translated, it gives CSVEVSRNEQFF. The chain combines TRBV29-1 with TRBJ2-1; no clear D. The V gene lost 3 bases and the J gene lost 7 bases, with 10 bases spanning the gap. Germline loops: CDR1 SQVTM, CDR2 ANQGSEA. CDR3 size: 12 residues.